This TCR beta chain is drawn from a study of cytomegalovirus exposure and HLA in healthy donors. All the people who gave samples were healthy bone marrow donors. Primers included in the PCR were 60 Vbeta and 13 Jbeta primers. Only in-frame clones appear in the TCRdb table, and some are missing; sequencing was by immunoSEQ multiplex PCR. The sample holds 150,000 to 200,000 clones, around 77% seen once. The CDR3 sequence is 17 residues long. V lost 4 bases to trimming and J lost 3 bases; unmatched junction nucleotides: 9. Germline-derived CDR1 and CDR2 are SGHRS and YFSETQ. The table lists this clone with a few counts.

The V call is TRBV5-1, the J call TRBJ2-3, with 12 nucleotides matching TRBD1. Specimen: PBMCs. The receptor's source is a woman aged 35 to 49 in good health and CMV-seronegative. The CDR3 nucleotides read TGCGCCAGCAGCCTCGGGACAGGGGGCGGCGGGACAGATACGCAGTATTTT. Translated: CASSLGTGGGGTDTQYF.